This T cell receptor beta chain stems from a study of cytomegalovirus exposure and HLA in healthy donors. In the PCR, 60 Vbeta and 13 Jbeta primers were used. Clones were sequenced by immunoSEQ multiplex PCR, and TCRdb holds only the in-frame ones, with some missing. The ten most abundant clones cover almost 6.5% of a sample with about 200,000 clones. The CDR3 runs 15 residues. CDR1 is SGHTS, CDR2 YDEGEE, per germline. Trimming left V 4 bases short and J 0 bases short, with 12 bases between. The clonotype comes from a man under 40 in good health and CMV-seronegative. The V gene is TRBV5-8, the J gene TRBJ2-3, with unresolved D. Sequencing used PBMCs. As DNA, the CDR3 is TGTGCCAGCAGCCGCACAGTGACCAGCACAGATACGCAGTATTTT. Protein product: CASSRTVTSTDTQYF. Variable domain in full (rest from reference TRBV5-8 and TRBJ2-3): EAGVTQSPTHLIKTRGQQATLRCSPISGHTSVYWYQQALGLGLQFLLWYDEGEERNRGNFPPRFSGRQFPNYSSELNVNALELEDSALYLCASSRTVTSTDTQYFGPGTRLTVL.